The clone carrying this T cell receptor (beta chain) occurred many times. What it binds is unknown. The template was RNA from unsorted bulk tissue. CDR1 is SGHAT, CDR2 FQNNGV, per germline. The ends were cut back, 3 bases at V and 7 bases at J, with 6 bases in the middle. The CDR3 contains 11 residues. The library came from three nested PCR rounds adapted from ARM-PCR protocols. One entry per CDR3 protein results from TCRdb running MiXCR on the multiplex PCR reads. The sample has about 140,000 distinct CDR3 sequences; roughly 66% are singletons. The data are from a study of tumor and adjacent non-tumor tissue in lung cancer. Study background: The cohort had under 15 adenocarcinoma, a couple of squamous cell and 1 small cell patients. About 4.2 million productive TCRbeta reads were obtained per sample on average.

Study-wide results and caveats: Top 100 clones took a larger repertoire share in normal lung.

This chain links TRBV11-2 with TRBJ1-1, with D unresolved. Sequenced sample: lung tumor tissue. The TCR originated in a man aged 60 to 69 with small cell lung cancer. The CDR3 nucleotides read TGTGCCAGCAGCTTTGACGGTGAAGCTTTCTTT. It translates to CASSFDGEAFF.